The 13 T cell receptor beta chains below come from one sample, sequenced in a study of blood T cell repertoires in COVID-19. TCRdb's copy holds only in-frame clones and misses some; the assay was immunoSEQ multiplex PCR. The sample yields around 200,000 clones, around 80% seen once. The sequenced sample was peripheral blood. These receptor sequences come from a woman aged 25-40 years with COVID-19, enrolled during active disease.

This clone was seen more than once but under ten times. The J gene is TRBJ2-3, the V gene TRBV12-5; TRBD2 might be the D (6 bases). Germline-derived CDR1 and CDR2 are LGHNT and FRNRAP. This CDR3 comprises 13 residues. V lost 2 bases to trimming and J lost 6 bases, with 9 bases between them. Written as DNA, the CDR3 is TGTGCTAGTGGTTTGTATGGGGGGGATACGCAGTATTTT. Its protein product is CASGLYGGDTQYF.

Written as DNA, the CDR3 is TGTGCCAGCAGTCTAGCGGGAGCGGCGGAGACCCAGTACTTC. Protein product: CASSLAGAAETQYF. The chain combines TRBV28 with TRBJ2-5, with 10 bases fitting TRBD2. V lost 5 bases to trimming and J lost 5 bases; unmatched junction nucleotides: 5. This CDR3 region has 14 residues. CDR1 is MDHEN, CDR2 SYDVKM, per germline.

This clone was counted a few times. V gene TRBV9 combines with J gene TRBJ2-7, with 8 bases aligning to TRBD2. This CDR3 is built from 16 residues. V shed 0 bases, J shed 6 bases, and the junction held 11 bases outside the gene matches. Looked up from germline, CDR1 is SGDLS and CDR2 is YYNGEE. Written as DNA, the CDR3 is TGTGCCAGCAGCGTAGATGGTAGCGGGGTCATCACCGAGCAGTACTTC. Encoded protein: CASSVDGSGVITEQYF.

The chain recombines TRBV18 with TRBJ1-2; tentative D call: TRBD1 (6 bases). The CDR3 totals 17 residues. Germline values: CDR1 KGHSH, CDR2 LQKENI. Trimming took off 5 bases at V and 8 bases at J, with 27 bases between the two ends. DNA of the CDR3: TGTGCCAGCTCATCTACGACAGGTTTTTTAAGTCTTAGGGGCTACACCTTC. Translating gives CASSSTTGFLSLRGYTF.

This sequence joins TRBV9 and TRBJ1-1; D may be TRBD1 (6 bases). CDR3 length equals 13 residues. Germline V gene lookup returns CDR1 SGDLS and CDR2 YYNGEE. V was pared by 5 bases and J by 2 bases, with 10 bases between. In DNA, the CDR3 is TGTGCCAGCAGTAGGGGGGGTAACACTGAAGCTTTCTTT. Residues: CASSRGGNTEAFF.

V is TRBV23-1 and J is TRBJ2-7; D possibly corresponds to TRBD1 (6 bases). TRBV23-1 is placed among ORFs of uncertain function. The CDR3 has 15 amino acids. Trimming pared 4 bases from V and 0 bases from J, leaving 13 bases between. The CDR3 nucleotides are TGCGCCAGCAGTCCATTGAGAGGGGGCTCCTACGAGCAGTACTTC. Translated: CASSPLRGGSYEQYF.

V gene TRBV4-3 combines with J gene TRBJ1-5; D perhaps matches TRBD1 (5 bases). Trimming stripped 0 bases from V and 3 bases from J, with 9 bases between. Germline CDR1 and CDR2: LGHNA and YSLEER. There are 15 residues in the CDR3. The CDR3 loop is CASSQDRDYNQPQHF. For the CDR3, the DNA is TGCGCCAGCAGCCAAGACAGGGACTACAATCAGCCCCAGCATTTT.

This chain links TRBV27 with TRBJ1-2; D remains ambiguous. Germline loops: CDR1 MNHEY, CDR2 SMNVEV (reference sequence). The CDR3 length is 15 residues. Between the trimmed V and J ends, which lost 5 bases and 0 bases, there was a span of 13 bases. CDR3 residues: CASSPRGGANYGYTF. The CDR3 DNA reads as TGTGCCAGCAGTCCTCGGGGAGGAGCTAACTATGGCTACACCTTC.

The chain carries TRBV2 and TRBJ2-7; maybe TRBD2 (7 bases). The CDR3 is made up of 13 amino acids. Trimming removed 11 bases at V and 0 bases at J, with 14 bases between. Germline V gives CDR1 SNHLY, CDR2 FYNNEI. The CDR3 DNA follows: TGTGCCGGCGCCGGGGGGCTCTCCTACGAGCAGTACTTC. Protein sequence: CAGAGGLSYEQYF.

CDR3 sequence: CASSPPRAGVTDTQYF. In DNA form, the CDR3 reads TGTGCCAGCAGCCCCCCTCGGGCGGGAGTCACAGATACGCAGTATTTT. This chain connects TRBV13 to TRBJ2-3; 7 nucleotides match TRBD2. The CDR3 is made up of 16 amino acids. CDR1 and CDR2 (germline): PRHDT, FYEKMQ (reference sequence). V shed 5 bases and J 2 bases; nucleotides not matched to a gene: 10.

The V call is TRBV5-1, the J call TRBJ2-7, with D perhaps TRBD1 (6 bases). Trimming took off 4 bases at V and 2 bases at J, with 13 bases between the two ends. The length of the CDR3 is 14 residues. Germline loops: CDR1 SGHRS, CDR2 YFSETQ. The CDR3 DNA follows: TGCGCCAGCAGCCCGGACAGTTCTACCTACGAGCAGTACTTC. Translating it yields CASSPDSSTYEQYF.

This clone has only one observation. V and J are TRBV14 and TRBJ2-1, with D tentatively TRBD2 (6 bases). Looked up from germline, CDR1 is SGHDN and CDR2 is FVKESK. V dropped 6 bases and J dropped 7 bases, with 16 bases sitting between them. This CDR3 is built from 14 residues. DNA of the CDR3: TGTGCCAGCAGTCTCCTTATAGCGGTAAATGAGCAGTTCTTC. Its translation: CASSLLIAVNEQFF.

The chain is built from TRBV11-1 and TRBJ2-3; 10 bases map to TRBD1. With 5 bases clipped from V and 1 base from J, the junction kept 6 bases outside the gene matches. This CDR3 spans 16 amino acids. Per the germline V gene, CDR1 is SGHAT and CDR2 is FQDESV (reference sequence). In nucleotides, the CDR3 is TGTGCCAGCAGCCTCTTCGGGACAGGGGGCACAGATACGCAGTATTTT. Amino acid sequence: CASSLFGTGGTDTQYF.